A single sample is the source of the 20 T cell receptor beta chains below, sequenced in a study of multiple sclerosis patients with progressive multifocal leukoencephalopathy. Time point indicated: before natalizumab initiation. Measured with immunoSEQ multiplex PCR; TCRdb has only the in-frame clones, and not every one. The sample lists 31,000 or so clones, about 89% occurring once. The sample consisted of PBMCs. Receptors originate from a human donor with multiple sclerosis.

The chain joins TRBV4-1 to TRBJ2-2, with D unresolved. V was trimmed by 0 bases and J by 6 bases, leaving 8 bases between them. Germline V gives CDR1 MGHRA, CDR2 YSYEKL. This CDR3 contains 14 residues. The CDR3 nucleotides read TGCGCCAGCAGCCAAGATTACGGACCCGGGGAGCTGTTTTTT. As protein: CASSQDYGPGELFF.

The chain employs TRBV27 and TRBJ1-2; possibly TRBD1 for D (6 bases). The CDR3 has 14 amino acids. Trimming shortened V by 5 bases and J by 2 bases, and 12 bases separated the two germline ends. The germline V gene has CDR1 MNHEY and CDR2 SMNVEV (reference sequence). For the CDR3, the DNA is TGTGCCAGCAGTAGGGGGACGGTCAACTATGGCTACACCTTC. It encodes CASSRGTVNYGYTF.

V is TRBV27 and J is TRBJ2-1, with D possibly TRBD2 on 5 matching bases. The CDR3 length is 15 residues. Germline V gene sequence: CDR1 MNHEY, CDR2 SMNVEV (reference sequence). With 0 bases removed from V and 4 bases from J, the gap between germline ends came to 10 bases. CDR3 in amino acids: CASSLSTGYYNEQFF. The CDR3 nucleotides are TGTGCCAGCAGTTTATCTACGGGATATTACAATGAGCAGTTCTTC.

In its sample, this clone was seen once. The rearrangement uses TRBV7-6 and TRBJ1-5; D possibly corresponds to TRBD1 (5 bases). Deletions cut 5 bases from V and 0 bases from J, with 20 bases between. The CDR3 extends over 18 amino acids. Germline V gives CDR1 SGHVS, CDR2 FNYEAQ. CDR3 in amino acids: CASSPVPGRMYSNQPQHF. The CDR3 DNA reads TGTGCCAGCAGCCCGGTACCGGGACGTATGTATAGCAATCAGCCCCAGCATTTT.

This clone has a single count. The CDR3 DNA reads TGTGCCAGCAGCGTCCTGCAGGGGGCCCTCTCTGGAAACACCATATATTTT. It encodes CASSVLQGALSGNTIYF. The genes are TRBV5-5 and TRBJ1-3, with TRBD1 identical over 8 bases. The junction had 9 bases not matched to a gene; V was cut back by 4 bases and J by 0 bases. Germline V gene lookup returns CDR1 SGHKS and CDR2 YYEKEE (reference sequence). CDR3 length: 17 residues.

The rearrangement uses TRBV19 and TRBJ2-7; 9 bases agree with TRBD1. CDR3 length: 14 amino acids. Germline lookup yields CDR1 LNHDA and CDR2 SQIVND (reference sequence). Trimming cost V 6 bases and J 1 base; bases outside gene matches: 4. CDR3 residues: CASRGQGISYEQYF. For the CDR3, the DNA is TGTGCCAGTAGGGGACAGGGAATATCCTACGAGCAGTACTTC.

The rearrangement links TRBV14 to TRBJ1-5, with a possible D match to TRBD1 (5 bases). Deletions cut 0 bases from V and 0 bases from J, with 18 bases between. Germline CDR1 and CDR2: SGHDN and FVKESK. CDR3 length equals 19 residues. The CDR3 here is CASSQEGGKKAYSNQPQHF. The CDR3 nucleotides read TGTGCCAGCAGCCAAGAGGGGGGGAAAAAGGCATATAGCAATCAGCCCCAGCATTTT.

The chain recombines TRBV7-8 with TRBJ2-7; 8 nucleotides agree with TRBD1. Trimming removed 5 bases from V and 2 bases from J; junction bases left unmatched: 5. This CDR3 is built from 14 residues. The germline gives CDR1 SGHVS, CDR2 FQNEAQ. Here the CDR3 DNA reads TGTGCCAGCAGCGTCGGGACAGGAGCCTACGAGCAGTACTTC. It encodes CASSVGTGAYEQYF.

The CDR3 reads CASSHLNTEAFF. CDR3 DNA sequence: TGTGCCAGCAGTCACCTGAACACTGAAGCTTTCTTT. This chain joins TRBV6-1 and TRBJ1-1, with no clear D. Germline assignment: CDR1 MNHNS and CDR2 SASEGT. The CDR3 is made up of 12 amino acids. Trimming removed 5 bases from V and 0 bases from J, with 4 bases in between.

The rearrangement joins TRBV9 to TRBJ1-2; a possible D gene is TRBD1 (5 bases). Germline V gives CDR1 SGDLS, CDR2 YYNGEE. This CDR3 spans 14 amino acids. V lost 0 bases and J lost 4, with 10 bases in between. Here the CDR3 DNA reads TGTGCCAGCAGCGTAGAGCACAGGAGCTATGGCTACACCTTC. Its protein is CASSVEHRSYGYTF.

The CDR3 is CASSEELAGGSYEQYF. CDR3 DNA: TGTGCCAGCAGTGAAGAACTAGCGGGGGGCTCCTACGAGCAGTACTTC. V gene TRBV6-1 combines with J gene TRBJ2-7; TRBD2 matches 12 bases. V gave up 1 base and J gave up 0 bases; unmatched junction bases: 1. CDR1 is MNHNS and CDR2 is SASEGT in the germline V gene. The CDR3 extends over 16 amino acids.

The V gene is TRBV6-5, the J gene TRBJ2-7; possibly TRBD1 for D (5 bases). V lost 5 bases to trimming and J lost 0 bases, with 11 bases between them. The CDR3 runs to 14 residues. Germline CDR1 and CDR2: MNHEY and SVGAGI. The CDR3 region is CASSPRTNSYEQYF. The DNA of the CDR3 is TGTGCCAGCAGTCCCCGGACAAACTCCTACGAGCAGTACTTC.

In its sample, this clone was seen once. J is TRBJ2-3 and V is TRBV11-2; unclear D gene. The CDR3 runs 13 residues. V lost 0 bases, J lost 5 bases, and 6 bases lay in between. The germline V gene encodes CDR1 SGHAT and CDR2 FQNNGV. The CDR3 DNA is TGTGCCAGCAGCTTAGATCCAGAAGATACGCAGTATTTT. This translates into CASSLDPEDTQYF.

V and J are TRBV27 and TRBJ2-1; tentatively, D is TRBD1 (5 bases). The CDR3 sequence is 16 residues long. The V and J ends lost 3 bases and 7 bases respectively, with 19 bases between them. Germline loops: CDR1 MNHEY, CDR2 SMNVEV (reference sequence). CDR3 sequence (DNA): TGTGCCAGCAGTTTGGCTGGCAGGGAAGGATGGAATGAGCAGTTCTTC. This sequence encodes CASSLAGREGWNEQFF.

The chain joins TRBV11-2 to TRBJ2-2, with 12 bases fitting TRBD2. The CDR3 extends over 16 amino acids. V trimming: 5 bases; J trimming: 5 bases; junction bases outside the gene matches: 6. The germline gives CDR1 SGHAT, CDR2 FQNNGV. CDR3 sequence reads: CASSHRLAGETGELFF. The DNA of the CDR3 is TGTGCCAGCAGCCACCGACTAGCGGGAGAGACCGGGGAGCTGTTTTTT.

The rearrangement uses TRBV2 and TRBJ1-1; 7 positions agree with TRBD1. Germline V gives CDR1 SNHLY, CDR2 FYNNEI. The CDR3 is 14 amino acids. V lost 6 bases and J lost 3; bases outside the gene matches: 7. Here the CDR3 reads CASRPRQGYTEAFF. The CDR3 region has the DNA TGTGCCAGCAGGCCCCGACAGGGATACACTGAAGCTTTCTTT. Full variable domain (rest looked up from reference TRBV2 and TRBJ1-1): EPEVTQTPSHQVTQMGQEVILRCVPISNHLYFYWYRQILGQKVEFLVSFYNNEISEKSEIFDDQFSVERPDGSNFTLKIRSTKLEDSAMYFCASRPRQGYTEAFFGQGTRLTVV.

V and J are TRBV15 and TRBJ1-2; 8 bases map to TRBD1. V shed 0 bases and J 0 bases; nucleotides not matched to a gene: 0. Germline CDR1 is LNHNV and CDR2 is YYDKDF (reference sequence). The CDR3 covers 15 residues. Here the CDR3 reads CATSREGQANYGYTF. DNA for the CDR3: TGTGCCACCAGCAGAGAGGGACAGGCTAACTATGGCTACACCTTC.

The rearrangement joins TRBV9 to TRBJ2-1, with D possibly matching TRBD2 (6 bases). This CDR3 has 14 amino acids. Germline V gives CDR1 SGDLS, CDR2 YYNGEE. V shed 0 bases and J shed 6 bases, with 10 bases lying between them. In DNA form, the CDR3 reads TGTGCCAGCAGCGTAGGGTCTAGCGCCAATGAGCAGTTCTTC. Amino acid sequence: CASSVGSSANEQFF.

The chain employs TRBV29-1 and TRBJ1-2, with 8 bases aligning to TRBD1. V shed 5 bases and J 7 bases; nucleotides not matched to a gene: 15. Germline assignment: CDR1 SQVTM and CDR2 ANQGSEA. CDR3 length: 15 residues. The CDR3 coding sequence is TGCAGCGTTTCTAGCGTGGGCAGGGGGCTCGGTGGCTACACCTTC. The encoded protein is CSVSSVGRGLGGYTF.

Only one count was recorded for this clone. The chain links TRBV5-1 to TRBJ2-6; D remains ambiguous. The CDR3 extends over 15 amino acids. Germline CDR1 SGHRS, CDR2 YFSETQ. Between the trimmed V and J ends, which lost 0 bases and 4 bases, there was a span of 8 bases. The CDR3, as DNA: TGCGCCAGCAGCTTGGCGGTTGGAGGGGCCAACGTCCTGACTTTC. Amino acids: CASSLAVGGANVLTF.